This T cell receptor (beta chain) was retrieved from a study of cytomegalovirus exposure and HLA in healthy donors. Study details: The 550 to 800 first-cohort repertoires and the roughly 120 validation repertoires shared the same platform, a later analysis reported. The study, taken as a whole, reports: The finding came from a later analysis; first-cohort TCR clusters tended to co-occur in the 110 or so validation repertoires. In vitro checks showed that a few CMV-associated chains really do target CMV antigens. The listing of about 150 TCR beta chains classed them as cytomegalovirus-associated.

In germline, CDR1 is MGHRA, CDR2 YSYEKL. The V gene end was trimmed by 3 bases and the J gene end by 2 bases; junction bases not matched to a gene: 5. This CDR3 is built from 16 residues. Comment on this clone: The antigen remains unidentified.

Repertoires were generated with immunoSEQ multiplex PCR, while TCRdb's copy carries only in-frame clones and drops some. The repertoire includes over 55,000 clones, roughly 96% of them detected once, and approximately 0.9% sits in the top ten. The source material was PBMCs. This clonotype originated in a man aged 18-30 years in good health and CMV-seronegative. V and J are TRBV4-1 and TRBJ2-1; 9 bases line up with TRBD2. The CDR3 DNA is TGCGCCAGCAGCCACCCCCCTAGCGGGGCCTACAATGAGCAGTTCTTC. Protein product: CASSHPPSGAYNEQFF.